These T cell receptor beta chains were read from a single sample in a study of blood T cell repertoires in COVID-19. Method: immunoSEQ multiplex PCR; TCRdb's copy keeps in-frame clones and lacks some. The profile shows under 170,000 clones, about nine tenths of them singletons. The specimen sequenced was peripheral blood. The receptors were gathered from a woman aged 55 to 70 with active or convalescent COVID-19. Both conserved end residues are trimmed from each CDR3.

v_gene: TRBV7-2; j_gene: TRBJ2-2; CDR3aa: ASSSWTKNTGELF
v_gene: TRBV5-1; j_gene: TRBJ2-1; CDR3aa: ASSLPRFKTGASVYNEQF
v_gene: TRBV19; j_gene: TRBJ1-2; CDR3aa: ASSIVDRYYGYT
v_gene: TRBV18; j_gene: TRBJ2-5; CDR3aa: ASSASGVETQY
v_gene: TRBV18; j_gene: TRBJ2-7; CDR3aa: ASSLDRVTYEQY
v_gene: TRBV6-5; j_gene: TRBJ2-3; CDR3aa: ASSYSRRDTQY
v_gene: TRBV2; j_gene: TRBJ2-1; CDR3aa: ASIWGYRDPDEQF
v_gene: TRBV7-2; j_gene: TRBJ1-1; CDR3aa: ASSLTTGGSEAF
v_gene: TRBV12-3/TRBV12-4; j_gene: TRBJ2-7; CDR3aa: ASRGRVGEQY
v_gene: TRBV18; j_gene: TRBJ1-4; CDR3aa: ASSRAGQGLTNEKLF
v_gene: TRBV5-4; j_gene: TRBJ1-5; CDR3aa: ASSFGQNQPQH
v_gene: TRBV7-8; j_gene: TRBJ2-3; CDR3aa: ASSLAPRITDTQY
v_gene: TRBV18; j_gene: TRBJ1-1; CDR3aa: ASSPVTPPVPTEAF
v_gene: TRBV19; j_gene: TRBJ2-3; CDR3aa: ASRPPGGTDTQY